The 9 T cell receptor beta chains below were found in one sample sequenced in a study of molecular identifiers for immune sequencing clone quantification. TCRdb processed the PCR reads anew with MiXCR; each CDR3 protein has one entry. The sample yields roughly 65,000 distinct CDR3 sequences, around a sixth seen once. The sequencing input was naive CD8+ T cells from blood, with Jurkat cell RNA spiked in. As to subset: FACS-sorted CD8+CD4-CCR7+CD45RA+ naive T cells. The receptors derive from a human donor in good health. Some libraries in this study had Jurkat cell RNA spiked in.

The V and J genes are TRBV27 and TRBJ2-1, with a tentative D call TRBD2 (5 bases). Germline V gene lookup returns CDR1 MNHEY and CDR2 SMNVEV (reference sequence). CDR3 length equals 15 residues. The V end was cut by 0 bases, the J end by 1 base, with 7 bases between. The CDR3 nucleotides are TGTGCCAGCAGTTTATCGACGGGGTCCTACAATGAGCAGTTCTTC. This gives the protein CASSLSTGSYNEQFF.

This clonotype was seen repeatedly, ten times or more. V is TRBV7-2 and J is TRBJ2-7; 9 bases fit TRBD1. CDR3 length: 17 amino acids. The V segment lost 2 bases and the J segment 3 bases; nucleotides outside the gene matches: 11. Germline V gives CDR1 SGHTA, CDR2 FQGNSA. This chain's CDR3 is CASSLSAGGQGFYEQYF. The DNA for the CDR3 is TGTGCCAGCAGCTTATCCGCCGGGGGACAGGGCTTCTACGAGCAGTACTTC.

This clonotype was recorded at least ten times. The chain carries TRBV2 and TRBJ1-1, with D possibly being TRBD1 (6 bases). V was clipped by 2 bases and J by 9 bases, with 22 bases between them. There are 16 residues in the CDR3. Germline loops: CDR1 SNHLY, CDR2 FYNNEI. CDR3 loop: CASSETLDSAQGQAFF. The CDR3, as DNA: TGTGCCAGCAGTGAAACCCTGGACAGCGCCCAAGGTCAAGCTTTCTTT.

The rearrangement links TRBV21-1 to TRBJ2-7; the listed D gene, TRBD1, was not tested against the DNA. TRBV21-1 is termed a pseudogene. The CDR3 has 14 residues. The CDR3: CASSKVGTVYEQYF. The CDR3, as DNA: TGTGCCAGCAGCAAAGTGGGGACAGTATACGAGCAGTACTTC.

This clonotype has a count of ten or more. The rearrangement uses TRBV27 and TRBJ2-7; 10 bases fit TRBD2. The V segment lost 6 bases and the J segment 6 bases; nucleotides outside the gene matches: 14. CDR1 is MNHEY and CDR2 is SMNVEV in the germline V gene (reference sequence). This CDR3 has 16 amino acids. In nucleotides, the CDR3 is TGTGCCAGCAGGAAAACGCTAGCGGGAGTAACAAGCGAGCAGTACTTC. Its translation: CASRKTLAGVTSEQYF.

J is TRBJ2-3 and V is TRBV7-9; a possible D gene is TRBD2 (7 bases). Germline-derived CDR1 and CDR2 are SEHNR and FQNEAQ (reference sequence). The CDR3 loop spans 16 amino acids. Trimming removed 5 bases at V and 0 bases at J, with 15 bases between. The CDR3 region has the DNA TGTGCCAGCAGCAGGGAGGGGGGACTAAGCACAGATACGCAGTATTTT. As protein: CASSREGGLSTDTQYF.

This clonotype appeared many times. The V gene is TRBV18, the J gene TRBJ2-1; D may match TRBD1 or TRBD2 (6 bases each). CDR3 length equals 18 residues. V was shortened by 3 bases and J by 13 bases, with 31 bases between the two germline ends. Germline V gene lookup returns CDR1 KGHSH and CDR2 LQKENI. This CDR3 is CASSPPLTGDTHMDYQFF. The CDR3 DNA sequence: TGTGCCAGCTCACCCCCGCTCACCGGGGACACCCACATGGACTATCAGTTCTTC.

Note on this clonotype: Just one base apart from a much larger clone, this may be a read error. The V call is TRBV7-2, the J call TRBJ2-7, with D hard to call. The DNA end is more similar to TRBJ2-1, so the J call may be wrong. CDR3 length: 12 residues. Germline V CDR1 and CDR2: SGHTA, FQGNSA. CDR3 protein: CASSPYGYEQFF. The CDR3, as DNA: TGTGCCAGCAGCCCGTACGGGTACGAGCAGTTCTTC.

The table lists this clonotype with a few counts. The chain employs TRBV11-2 and TRBJ2-7; D ambiguous. V dropped 3 bases and J dropped 5 bases, with 5 bases sitting between them. CDR3 length equals 11 residues. Germline V CDR1 and CDR2: SGHAT, FQNNGV. CDR3 region: CASSLTHEQYF. The CDR3 DNA is TGTGCCAGCAGCTTGACTCACGAGCAGTACTTC.